The TCR beta chain under discussion was sequenced for a study of blood T cell repertoires in COVID-19. Study-wide background: Italy, Spain and the United States were the sources of the convalescent and acute COVID-19 samples. Sample material is recorded as cDNA or gDNA derived from T cells, B-cell-depleted T cells, or PBMCs.

In the authors' methods: For nucleated cells, counts were estimated from reference gene primer amplification. Sequencing used immunoSEQ multiplex PCR; TCRdb keeps in-frame clones, though not all of them. That table supplies the V and J calls and clone size; D and trimming were determined from the DNA. The profile covers roughly 110,000 clones, with around 92% appearing a single time and 4% to 6% taken by the ten largest. Trimming removed 6 bases from V and 0 bases from J; junction bases left unmatched: 5. The CDR3 loop spans 15 amino acids. The V gene's germline CDR1 is LGHDT and CDR2 YNNKEL (reference sequence).

Sample: peripheral blood. V gene TRBV3-1 (or the pseudogene TRBV3-2) combines with J gene TRBJ1-3, with 7 bases matching TRBD1. The clonotype was recovered from a man in his forties with active or convalescent COVID-19. In nucleotides, the CDR3 is TGTGCCAGCAGACAGGGGACATTCTCTGGAAACACCATATATTTT. Translation gives CASRQGTFSGNTIYF.